The clone carrying this T cell receptor (beta chain) was counted only a few times. This specimen comes from a study of T cell repertoires in cytomegalovirus infection. Whole-study context: It can be stated that public TCR beta signatures indicated CMV infection as well as a matching HLA type.

TCRdb processed the reads anew with MiXCR; each CDR3 protein has one entry. Of about 400,000 distinct CDR3 sequences listed, 15% to 20% are singletons. The germline V gene has CDR1 LNHDA and CDR2 SQIVND (reference sequence). The CDR3 totals 13 residues. Trimming took off 6 bases at V and 0 bases at J, with 5 bases between the two ends. The clonotype originates from a human donor in good health (CMV status not recorded). Some clones in this sample may be carry-over from other donors' samples. Sequences were obtained from PBMCs. The rearrangement joins TRBV19 to TRBJ2-2; perhaps TRBD2 as D (5 bases). CDR3 sequence (DNA): TGTGCCAGTAGCGGGACGAACACCGGGGAGCTGTTTTTT. Its protein is CASSGTNTGELFF.